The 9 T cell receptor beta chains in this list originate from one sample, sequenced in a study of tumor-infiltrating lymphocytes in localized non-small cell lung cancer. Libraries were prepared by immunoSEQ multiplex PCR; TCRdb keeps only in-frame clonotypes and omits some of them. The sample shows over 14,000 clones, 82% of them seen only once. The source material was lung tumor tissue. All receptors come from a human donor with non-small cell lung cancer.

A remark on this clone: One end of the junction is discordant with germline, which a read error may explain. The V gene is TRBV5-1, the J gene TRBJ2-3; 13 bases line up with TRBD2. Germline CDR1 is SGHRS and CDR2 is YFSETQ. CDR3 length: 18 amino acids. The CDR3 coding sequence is TGCGCCAGCAGCCCAGGGACTAGCGGGATAACCTCCGCAGATACACAGTATTTT. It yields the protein CASSPGTSGITSADTQYF. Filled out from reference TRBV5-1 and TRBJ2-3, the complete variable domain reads KAGVTQTPRYLIKTRGQQVTLSCSPISGHRSVSWYQQTPGQGLQFLFEYFSETQRNKGNFPGRFSGRQFSNSRSEMNVSTLELGDSALYLCASSPGTSGITSADTQYFGPGTRLTVL.

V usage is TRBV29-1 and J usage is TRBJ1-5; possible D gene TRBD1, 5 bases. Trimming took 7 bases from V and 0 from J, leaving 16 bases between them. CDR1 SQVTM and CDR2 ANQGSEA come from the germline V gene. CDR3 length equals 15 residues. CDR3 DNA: TGCAGCGCTACTTCGGGGGGGTCTAGCAATCAGCCCCAGCATTTT. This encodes CSATSGGSSNQPQHF.

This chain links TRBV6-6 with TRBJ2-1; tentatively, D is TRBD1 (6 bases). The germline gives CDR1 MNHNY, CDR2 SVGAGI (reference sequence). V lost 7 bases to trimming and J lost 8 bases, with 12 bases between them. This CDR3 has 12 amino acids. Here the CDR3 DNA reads TGTGCCAGCAAAGACGACAGGCATGAGCAGTTCTTC. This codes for CASKDDRHEQFF.

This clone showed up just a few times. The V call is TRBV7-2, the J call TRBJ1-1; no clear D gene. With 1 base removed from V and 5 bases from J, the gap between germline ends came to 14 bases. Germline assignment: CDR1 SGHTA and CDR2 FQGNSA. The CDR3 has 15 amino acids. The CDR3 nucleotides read TGTGCCAGCAGCTTAGGATGGTACCTGGGGACTGAAGCTTTCTTT. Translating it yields CASSLGWYLGTEAFF.

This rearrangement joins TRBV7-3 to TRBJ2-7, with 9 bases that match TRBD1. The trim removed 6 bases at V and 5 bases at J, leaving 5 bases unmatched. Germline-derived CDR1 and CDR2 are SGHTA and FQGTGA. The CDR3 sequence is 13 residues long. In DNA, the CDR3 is TGTGCCAGCAGTTGGGACAGGGTCGACGAGCAGTACTTC. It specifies CASSWDRVDEQYF.

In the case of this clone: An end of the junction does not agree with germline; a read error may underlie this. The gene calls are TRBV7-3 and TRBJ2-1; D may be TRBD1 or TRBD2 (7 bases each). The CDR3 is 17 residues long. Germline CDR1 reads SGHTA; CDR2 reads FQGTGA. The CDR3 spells CASSLKGATSSDNEQFF. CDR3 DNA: TGTGCCAGCAGCTTAAAGGGGGCGACTAGCTCCGACAATGAGCAGTTCTTC.

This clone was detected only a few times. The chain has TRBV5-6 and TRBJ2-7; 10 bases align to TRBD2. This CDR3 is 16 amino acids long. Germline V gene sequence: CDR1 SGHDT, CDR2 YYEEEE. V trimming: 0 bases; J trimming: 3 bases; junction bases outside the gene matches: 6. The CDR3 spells CASSLEASGSVYEQYF. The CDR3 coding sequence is TGTGCCAGCAGCTTGGAGGCTAGCGGGAGTGTCTACGAGCAGTACTTC.

The DNA of the CDR3 is TGTGCCACCTCGGGGCAAATTGGCGGCGGCACTGAAGCTTTCTTT. This codes for CATSGQIGGGTEAFF. The V call is TRBV28, the J call TRBJ1-1, with a weak D call TRBD1 (5 bases). CDR1 and CDR2 from the germline V gene are MDHEN and SYDVKM. This CDR3 has 15 residues. Trimming removed 10 bases from V and 4 bases from J, with 22 bases in between.

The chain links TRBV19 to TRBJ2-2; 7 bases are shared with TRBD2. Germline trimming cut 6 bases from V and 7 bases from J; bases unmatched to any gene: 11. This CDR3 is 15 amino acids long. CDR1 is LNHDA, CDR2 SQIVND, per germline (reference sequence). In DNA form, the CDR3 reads TGTGCCAGTAGCCTGCCCGAATCGGGGGGCGGGGAGCTGTTTTTT. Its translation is CASSLPESGGGELFF.